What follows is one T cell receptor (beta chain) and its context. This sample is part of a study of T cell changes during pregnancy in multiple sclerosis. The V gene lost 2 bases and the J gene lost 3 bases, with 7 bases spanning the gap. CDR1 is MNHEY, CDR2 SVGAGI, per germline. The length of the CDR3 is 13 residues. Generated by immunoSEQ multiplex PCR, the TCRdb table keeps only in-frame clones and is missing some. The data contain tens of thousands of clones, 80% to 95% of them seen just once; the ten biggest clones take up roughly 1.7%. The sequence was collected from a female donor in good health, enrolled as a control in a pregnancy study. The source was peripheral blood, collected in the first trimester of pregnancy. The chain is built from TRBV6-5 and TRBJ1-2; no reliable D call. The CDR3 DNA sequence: TGTGCCAGCAGTTACGCACGGGACTATGGCTACACCTTC. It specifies CASSYARDYGYTF.